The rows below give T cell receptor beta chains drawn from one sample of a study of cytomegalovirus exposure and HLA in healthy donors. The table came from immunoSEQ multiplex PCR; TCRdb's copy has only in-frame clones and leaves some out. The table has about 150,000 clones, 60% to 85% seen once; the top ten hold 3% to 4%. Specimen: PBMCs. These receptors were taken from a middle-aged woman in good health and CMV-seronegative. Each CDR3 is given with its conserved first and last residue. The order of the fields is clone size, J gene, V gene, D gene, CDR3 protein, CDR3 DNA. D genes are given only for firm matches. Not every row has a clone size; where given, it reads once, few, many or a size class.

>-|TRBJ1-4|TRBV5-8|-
CASSRGVFNEKLFF
TGTGCCAGCAGCCGGGGGGTCTTTAATGAAAAACTGTTTTTT
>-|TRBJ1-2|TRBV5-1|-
CASSAAGTRDGYTF
TGCGCCAGCAGCGCAGCCGGGACAAGAGATGGCTACACCTTC
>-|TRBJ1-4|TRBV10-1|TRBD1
CASSPGTGGNKPKEKLFF
TGCGCCAGCAGTCCCGGGACAGGGGGCAACAAGCCTAAGGAAAAACTGTTTTTT
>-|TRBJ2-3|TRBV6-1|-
CASSEWSGFSTDTQYF
TGTGCCAGCAGTGAATGGTCGGGTTTTTCCACAGATACGCAGTATTTT
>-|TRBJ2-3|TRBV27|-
CASKGSPDTQYF
TGTGCCAGCAAGGGGTCCCCAGATACGCAGTATTTT
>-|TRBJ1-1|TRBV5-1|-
CASSLGFRSEAFF
TGCGCCAGCAGCCTGGGGTTCCGGTCCGAGGCTTTCTTT
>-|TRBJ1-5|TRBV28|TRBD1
CASSSDYRGVQPQHF
TGTGCCAGCAGTTCAGACTACAGGGGCGTTCAGCCCCAGCATTTT
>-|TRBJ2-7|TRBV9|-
CASSVATSGVHEQYF
TGTGCCAGCAGCGTAGCTACTTCGGGGGTCCACGAGCAGTACTTC
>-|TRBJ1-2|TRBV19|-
CASSIDSPNYGYTF
TGTGCCAGTAGTATCGACAGCCCTAACTATGGCTACACCTTC
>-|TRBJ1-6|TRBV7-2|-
CASSLGGPYNSPLHF
TGTGCCAGCAGCTTAGGGGGCCCCTATAATTCACCCCTCCACTTT
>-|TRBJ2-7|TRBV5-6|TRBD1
CASSLGDRGYEQYF
TGTGCCAGCAGCTTGGGGGACAGGGGCTACGAGCAGTACTTC
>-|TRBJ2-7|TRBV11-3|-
CASSPVTTGSGEQYF
TGTGCCAGCAGCCCAGTCACGACAGGTTCCGGCGAGCAGTACTTC
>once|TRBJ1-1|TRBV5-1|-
CASSSMERGTEAFF
TGCGCCAGCAGCTCCATGGAGCGGGGCACTGAAGCTTTCTTT